This TCR beta chain was identified during a study of shared clonotypes between healthy human individuals. Study background: The people who gave samples were a couple of women and three men aged 18 to 49.

The test was conducted at deep level. TCRdb keeps only in-frame clones here, not all; method: immunoSEQ multiplex PCR. The sample consists of roughly 2.5 million clones, 85% to 95% of them appearing once. As regards this clone: Its target is unknown.

Study findings and constraints: Clonotypes shared by all four sorted-subset donors had higher generation probabilities than non-shared clonotypes. Shared clonotypes: 4.5% to 6% naive CD4, roughly 3.8% naive CD8, under 2.5% memory CD4, under 0.5% memory CD8.

Sequenced input: naive CD4+ T cells sorted from blood. Regarding subset: CD45RA+ positively selected. The TCR was taken from a man aged 18-30 years in good health.

The CDR3 reads CASSAGTGGLETQYF. In DNA form, the CDR3 reads TGTGCCAGCAGTGCTGGGACAGGGGGTTTAGAGACCCAGTACTTC. This chain connects TRBV6-5 to TRBJ2-5, with TRBD1 matching 11 bases. Trimming at V came to 5 bases and at J to 4 bases, leaving 6 bases not matched to a gene. Germline V gene sequence: CDR1 MNHEY, CDR2 SVGAGI. The CDR3 is 15 residues long.